This is a list of T cell receptor beta chains from one sample in a study of regulatory T cells in long-lasting Graves disease. TCRdb reanalysed the multiplex PCR reads using MiXCR and keeps one entry per CDR3 protein. The sample yields some 410,000 distinct CDR3 sequences, roughly 17% seen once. This same sample was also part of a study on T cells in Graves' hyperthyroidism and ophthalmopathy.

The source material was peripheral blood mononuclear cells (PBMCs), sampled at new diagnosis, from a patient treated with antithyroid drugs. Receptors originate from a woman in her 30s with Graves disease. Both conserved end residues are part of each CDR3. A D gene is named only where the DNA matches it firmly. Clone size is shown for a subset of rows, as once, few, many or a class of expanded clone.

j_call,v_call,clone_size,d_call,cdr3_aa,cdr3_nt
TRBJ1-2,TRBV10-3,many,-,CAISEGWNYGYTF,TGTGCCATCAGTGAAGGGTGGAACTATGGCTACACCTTC
TRBJ1-5,TRBV24-1,-,-,CATSGALSNQPQHF,TGTGCCACCAGTGGGGCGCTGAGCAATCAGCCCCAGCATTTT
TRBJ2-1,TRBV20-1,many,TRBD1,CSAISLGTGSYNEQFF,TGCAGTGCTATATCCCTAGGGACAGGGTCCTACAATGAGCAGTTCTTC
TRBJ2-5,TRBV7-6,many,-,CASSGSLGQETQYF,TGTGCCAGCTCGGGGAGTTTGGGGCAAGAGACCCAGTACTTC
TRBJ2-3,TRBV2,many,-,CASGRQNTDTQYF,TGTGCCAGCGGGAGACAGAACACAGATACGCAGTATTTT
TRBJ2-5,TRBV10-3,few,TRBD2,CAIGTPPRTSGIPETQYF,TGTGCCATTGGGACCCCACCTAGGACTAGCGGGATTCCAGAGACCCAGTACTTC
TRBJ1-1,TRBV29-1,-,-,CSAGQKNTEAFF,TGCAGCGCCGGACAGAAGAACACTGAAGCTTTCTTT
TRBJ2-3,TRBV4-2,-,TRBD2,CASSQDQWSGSSTDTQYF,TGTGCCAGCAGCCAAGATCAGTGGAGCGGGAGCAGCACAGATACGCAGTATTTT
TRBJ2-1,TRBV5-5,many,-,CASNKFGGTDNEQFF,TGTGCCAGCAACAAATTTGGCGGGACGGACAATGAGCAGTTCTTC
TRBJ2-7,TRBV28,many,-,CASSYPGRASYEQYF,TGTGCCAGCAGTTACCCAGGGAGAGCCTCCTACGAGCAGTACTTC
TRBJ1-4,TRBV29-1,-,TRBD1,CSVADRAANEKLFF,TGCAGCGTAGCAGACAGGGCGGCTAATGAAAAACTGTTTTTT
TRBJ2-5,TRBV7-2,few,-,CASSLDAGTGETQYF,TGTGCCAGCAGCTTAGACGCAGGGACGGGGGAGACCCAGTACTTC
TRBJ1-1,TRBV29-1,many,-,CSFYRDDDTEAFF,TGCAGCTTCTACCGGGACGACGACACTGAAGCTTTCTTT
TRBJ2-1,TRBV29-1,-,TRBD2,CSVDGLAGGYMLLNEQFF,TGCAGCGTAGATGGACTAGCGGGAGGGTATATGCTGTTGAATGAGCAGTTCTTC